What follows are 10 T cell receptor beta chains derived from one specimen sequenced in a study of blood T cell repertoires in COVID-19. Sequencing was performed with immunoSEQ multiplex PCR; in TCRdb, only in-frame clones are kept and a portion is missing. This table has around 250,000 clones, roughly 89% appearing once. Sequenced sample: peripheral blood. These receptors were collected from a woman aged 40 to 50 who had recovered from COVID-19.

This clone was seen a few times. Other DNA sequences in this specimen translate into the identical CDR3. CDR3 nucleotides: TGTGCCAGCAGTGAAGCACAGGGCAATCAGCCCCAGCATTTT. Its translation: CASSEAQGNQPQHF. V is TRBV2 and J is TRBJ1-5; D is possibly TRBD1 (5 bases). The CDR3 extends over 14 amino acids. In germline, CDR1 is SNHLY, CDR2 FYNNEI. With 0 bases removed from V and 2 bases from J, the gap between germline ends came to 5 bases.

J is TRBJ2-2 and V is TRBV7-2; 11 nucleotides agree with TRBD2. This CDR3 spans 16 amino acids. V gave up 3 bases and J gave up 4 bases; unmatched junction bases: 4. Germline CDR1 is SGHTA and CDR2 is FQGNSA. CDR3: CASSFVSGRVTGELFF. CDR3 in DNA: TGTGCCAGCAGCTTCGTTAGCGGGAGGGTCACCGGGGAGCTGTTTTTT.

The chain joins TRBV6-5 to TRBJ1-6; D perhaps matches TRBD1 (5 bases). The CDR3 consists of 14 residues. From germline, CDR1 is MNHEY and CDR2 SVGAGI. V lost 4 bases to trimming and J lost 7 bases, with 11 bases between them. CDR3 DNA sequence: TGTGCCAGCAGTTCGAATGCAGGGAATTCACCCCTCCACTTT. This sequence encodes CASSSNAGNSPLHF.

V is TRBV11-2 and J is TRBJ1-2; tentatively, D is TRBD1 (6 bases). The CDR3 totals 14 residues. The germline CDR1 and CDR2 sequences are SGHAT and FQNNGV. V was shortened by 1 base and J by 6 bases, with 12 bases between the two germline ends. The CDR3 DNA sequence: TGTGCCAGCAGCTTAGTTCGGGCAGGGGATGGCTACACCTTC. Translation: CASSLVRAGDGYTF.

The chain employs TRBV7-9 and TRBJ1-3; D is unresolved. V was pared by 1 base and J by 4 bases, with 8 bases between. The germline V gene encodes CDR1 SEHNR and CDR2 FQNEAQ (reference sequence). The CDR3 totals 14 residues. The CDR3 here is CASSLVGSGNTIYF. The CDR3 DNA reads TGTGCCAGCAGCTTAGTAGGGAGCGGAAACACCATATATTTT.

This clone was seen many times. This chain joins TRBV7-9 and TRBJ2-2; D possibly corresponds to TRBD1 (6 bases). Germline CDR1 and CDR2: SEHNR and FQNEAQ (reference sequence). The V end lost 6 bases, the J end lost 6 bases, and 20 bases lay between the germline ends. The CDR3 has 16 residues. The chain's CDR3 is CASRHGGSLDPGELFF. The CDR3 region has the DNA TGTGCCAGCAGGCATGGGGGCAGCCTTGACCCCGGGGAGCTGTTTTTT.

This chain uses TRBV6-5 with TRBJ2-3; D is unresolved. The V end was cut by 7 bases, the J end by 2 bases, with 7 bases between. CDR1 is MNHEY and CDR2 is SVGAGI in the germline V gene. This CDR3 contains 12 residues. The DNA for the CDR3 is TGTGCCAGCAAACAGTACACAGATACGCAGTATTTT. Its protein is CASKQYTDTQYF.

CDR3 DNA sequence: TGCGCCAGCCCCACCCCAGCGGGAGTCTACGAGCAGTACTTC. It codes for CASPTPAGVYEQYF. The rearrangement joins TRBV10-1 to TRBJ2-7, with TRBD2 matching 8 bases. The CDR3 runs to 14 residues. Germline CDR1 is WNHNN and CDR2 is SYGVQD (reference sequence). The J segment lost 3 bases and the V segment lost 8 bases, leaving 9 bases of the junction unmatched.

This chain links TRBV19 with TRBJ2-1, with TRBD2 identical over 7 bases. CDR1 and CDR2 (germline): LNHDA, SQIVND (reference sequence). After removal of 4 bases from V and 5 bases from J, the junction contained 11 bases not matched to a gene. The CDR3 contains 16 residues. DNA for the CDR3: TGTGCCAGTAGTAAACTAGGCGCGGGAGCAAACAATGAGCAGTTCTTC. Encoded protein: CASSKLGAGANNEQFF.

The chain combines TRBV11-3 with TRBJ2-5, with 7 bases aligning to TRBD1. Germline V gives CDR1 SGHNT, CDR2 YENEEA. CDR3 length: 15 amino acids. V lost 5 bases and J lost 2; bases outside the gene matches: 8. The CDR3 coding sequence is TGTGCCAGCAGCCAAAAACCGACAGGGCAAGAGACCCAGTACTTC. It yields the protein CASSQKPTGQETQYF.